The following is a TCR beta chain sequence with its context. This clone was seen a few times. The antigen this receptor binds is unknown. The record has no base qualities; no much larger clone is one base away. The data derive from a study of blood T cell repertoires in COVID-19 (dated by TCRdb to the early 2020s). Regarding the research as a whole: Samples covering the acute and convalescent phases of COVID-19 were provided by collaborators in the United States, Italy and Spain. The prospective study material was composed of cDNA or gDNA derived from T cells, B-cell-depleted T cells, or PBMCs. The repertoires were made available in a free public database intended to serve as a resource for research on the immune response to SARS-CoV-2. Where available, HLA class I and class II types were obtained from metadata supplied by the sample provider rather than from assay-based typing. Subjects who had been exposed to COVID-19, were actively infected with it, or had recovered from it provided the deeply sampled blood TCRbeta repertoires that made up the dataset. Samples came from the ongoing ImmuneRACE study (first 160 participants) plus 1,254 subjects from 6 global collaborators. The sample metadata nearly always contained a de-identified subject ID, COVID-19 status, age in years and sex. Broader findings and caveats from the paper: The amount of clinical and demographic metadata varied by source and participant and was provided uncurated.

TCRbeta CDR3 regions were amplified from genomic DNA by means of the immunoSEQ Assay, a bias-controlled multiplex PCR. Regarding the original processing steps: The number of nucleated cells in each sample was estimated by amplification of reference gene primers within the assay. Sequence reads were collapsed and filtered to measure the absolute abundance of every unique TCRbeta CDR3 rearrangement. For each sample, productive Simpson clonality was calculated as the square root of Simpson's diversity index across productive rearrangements. What TCRdb holds here is the immuneACCESS table cut down to in-frame rearrangements. Part of the clones is not present; checked against another copy, under half of the missing clones reflect an unresolved V gene, and the others are unexplained. V and J calls plus clone size are reproduced from that table; the DNA served to infer D and trimming. This sample comprises over 130,000 clones, roughly 80% of them detected only once. The top ten clonotypes cover 9% to 10% of the sample.

Collaborating institutions collected whole blood in K2EDTA tubes following their own protocols. For TCRbeta analysis, collaborators shipped samples in one of three forms: frozen whole blood, isolated PBMCs, or DNA extracted from either of those sample types. From the germline V gene, CDR1 is MNHNS and CDR2 is SASEGT. Measured from the cysteine to the phenylalanine, the CDR3 is 16 residues long. Of all the DNA, just the CDR3 is kept, 48 bases in frame from base 1. Unmatched junction bases come to 4, with V trimmed by 3 bases and J by 1 base. The receptor chain draws on TRBV6-1 and TRBJ2-2, and 8 bases in between align with TRBD1. Material: peripheral blood. This sequence was found in a woman in her forties or fifties with active or convalescent COVID-19. The CDR3 reads CASSEGQALNTGELFF. The DNA sequence reads TGTGCCAGCAGTGAGGGACAGGCCCTGAACACCGGGGAGCTGTTTTTT.